This record covers a single T cell receptor (beta chain). TCRdb's copy holds only in-frame clones and misses some; the assay was immunoSEQ multiplex PCR. This sample has under 85,000 clones, with around 88% found just once. This specimen belongs to a study of technical replicates of blood from a few donors. CDR3 length: 14 amino acids. The V gene's germline CDR1 is SGHRS and CDR2 YFSETQ. J was trimmed by 5 bases and V by 2 bases; bases with no gene match: 3. This rearrangement joins TRBV5-1 to TRBJ2-2, with 7 bases lining up with TRBD1. The sequence came from a human donor in good health. Some clones in this sample may be carry-over from other donors' samples. The source material was PBMCs. CDR3: CASSFEQGTGELFF. In nucleotides, the CDR3 is TGCGCCAGCAGCTTTGAACAGGGGACCGGGGAGCTGTTTTTT.